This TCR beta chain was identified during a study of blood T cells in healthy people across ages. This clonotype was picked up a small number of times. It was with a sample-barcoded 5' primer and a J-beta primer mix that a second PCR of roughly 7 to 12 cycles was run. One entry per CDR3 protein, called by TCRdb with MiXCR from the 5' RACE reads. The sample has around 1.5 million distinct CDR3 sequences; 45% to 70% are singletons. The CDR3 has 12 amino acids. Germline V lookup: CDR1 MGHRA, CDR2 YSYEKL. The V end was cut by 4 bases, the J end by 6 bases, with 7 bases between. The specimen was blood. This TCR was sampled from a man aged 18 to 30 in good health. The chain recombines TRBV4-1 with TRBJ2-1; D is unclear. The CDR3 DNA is TGCGCCAGCAGCCCCTCGACCAATGAGCAGTTCTTC. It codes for CASSPSTNEQFF.